The 26 T cell receptor beta chains in this list originate from one sample, sequenced in a study of blood T cell repertoires in COVID-19. The protocol was immunoSEQ multiplex PCR, while the TCRdb copy is restricted to in-frame clones and leaves out a portion. The profile covers a few hundred thousand clones, with around 90% appearing a single time and 1% taken by the ten largest. Sequenced input: peripheral blood. The receptors stem from a man over 45 with active or convalescent COVID-19.

The rearrangement uses TRBV29-1 and TRBJ2-1, with TRBD2 matching over 15 bases. The CDR3 covers 18 residues. Trimming took 2 bases from V and 9 from J; bases not matched to a gene: 14. From germline, CDR1 is SQVTM and CDR2 ANQGSEA. The DNA for the CDR3 is TGCAGCGTTGAACTCGTGGGACTAGCGGGAGGCCGGAGGACTGAGCAGTTCTTC. Residues: CSVELVGLAGGRRTEQFF.

As to this clone: This sample also contains other DNA sequences that code for the same CDR3. The chain uses TRBV5-5 and TRBJ1-1, with TRBD1 as a possible D gene (5 bases). The germline V and J ends were trimmed by 4 bases and 1 base, with 8 bases remaining between them. This CDR3 comprises 13 residues. Germline assignment: CDR1 SGHKS and CDR2 YYEKEE (reference sequence). CDR3 sequence: CASSLDRNTEAFF. The CDR3 DNA reads as TGTGCCAGCAGCCTCGACAGGAACACTGAAGCTTTCTTT.

The chain uses TRBV9 and TRBJ2-5, with 10 bases aligning to TRBD2. Germline-derived CDR1 and CDR2 are SGDLS and YYNGEE. The CDR3 consists of 16 residues. V gave up 0 bases and J gave up 5 bases; unmatched junction bases: 7. DNA of the CDR3: TGTGCCAGCAGCGTAGGCCCCGCTAGCGGGAGTGAGACCCAGTACTTC. Translated, it gives CASSVGPASGSETQYF. The variable domain in full, with the rest retrieved from reference TRBV9 and TRBJ2-5, is DSGVTQTPKHLITATGQRVTLRCSPRSGDLSVYWYQQSLDQGLQFLIQYYNGEERAKGNILERFSAQQFPDLHSELNLSSLELGDSALYFCASSVGPASGSETQYFGPGTRLLVL.

The chain recombines TRBV10-3 with TRBJ1-4, with TRBD1 matching over 8 bases. The germline CDR1 and CDR2 sequences are ENHRY and SYGVKD. The CDR3 length is 15 residues. V dropped 11 bases and J dropped 0; count of bases not matched to a gene: 8. The CDR3 loop is CASRTGLTTNEKLFF. DNA for the CDR3: TGTGCCTCCAGGACAGGGCTAACAACTAATGAAAAACTGTTTTTT.

The chain recombines TRBV28 with TRBJ1-2; 7 positions match TRBD1. This CDR3 has 13 amino acids. Trimming at V came to 7 bases and at J to 7 bases, leaving 9 bases not matched to a gene. Germline V gene lookup returns CDR1 MDHEN and CDR2 SYDVKM. The CDR3 region is CASTPGGMSGYTF. For the CDR3, the DNA is TGTGCCAGCACCCCAGGGGGGATGAGTGGCTACACCTTC.

The chain links TRBV9 to TRBJ2-5, with TRBD1 identical over 10 bases. V dropped 1 base and J dropped 3; count of bases not matched to a gene: 3. CDR3 length: 15 amino acids. Per the germline V gene, CDR1 is SGDLS and CDR2 is YYNGEE. As DNA, the CDR3 is TGTGCCAGCAGCGTACGGGGGACAGGGGAAGAGACCCAGTACTTC. Residues: CASSVRGTGEETQYF.

V gene TRBV10-3 combines with J gene TRBJ1-1; weak D call: TRBD1 (6 bases). The CDR3 runs to 14 residues. V shed 6 bases and J shed 3 bases, with 14 bases lying between them. The germline CDR1 and CDR2 sequences are ENHRY and SYGVKD. The CDR3 DNA sequence: TGTGCCATCAGGGCCAGGGACACAGACACTGAAGCTTTCTTT. The encoded protein is CAIRARDTDTEAFF.

This clone was seen just once. The chain joins TRBV6-5 to TRBJ2-7; TRBD1 matches at 12 bases. V lost 4 bases to trimming and J lost 1 base; unmatched junction nucleotides: 5. The CDR3 is 16 amino acids. CDR1 and CDR2 (germline): MNHEY, SVGAGI. The CDR3 DNA is TGTGCCAGCAGTTTGGGACAGGGGGCGGGTTCCTACGAGCAGTACTTC. It encodes CASSLGQGAGSYEQYF.

V is TRBV7-2 and J is TRBJ2-5, with 8 nucleotides matching TRBD2. The V segment lost 6 bases and the J segment 12 bases; nucleotides outside the gene matches: 6. Looked up from germline, CDR1 is SGHTA and CDR2 is FQGNSA. The CDR3 spans 11 residues. For the CDR3, the DNA is TGTGCCAGCAGTTCCGGACTAGCCGAGTACTTC. This translates into CASSSGLAEYF.

This clone was observed once. The chain is built from TRBV24-1 and TRBJ1-1; TRBD1 might be the D (5 bases). Germline values: CDR1 KGHDR, CDR2 SFDVKD. The CDR3 runs 13 residues. The ends were cut back, 6 bases at V and 4 bases at J, with 11 bases in the middle. CDR3 residues: CATSPAGITEAFF. The CDR3 nucleotides read TGTGCCACCAGTCCCGCAGGGATCACTGAAGCTTTCTTT.

The chain uses TRBV6-5 and TRBJ2-3; D may be TRBD2 (5 bases). CDR3 size: 14 residues. The germline V gene encodes CDR1 MNHEY and CDR2 SVGAGI. V was trimmed by 4 bases and J by 2 bases, leaving 10 bases between them. The CDR3 coding sequence is TGTGCCAGCAGTTTTGGTGACTACACAGATACGCAGTATTTT. Encoded protein: CASSFGDYTDTQYF.

This clone has just one count. This chain uses TRBV5-6 with TRBJ2-7; 9 bases align to TRBD1. The CDR3 consists of 16 residues. Losses at the gene ends were 0 bases for V and 0 bases for J; bases not matched to a gene: 4. Per germline, CDR1 SGHDT and CDR2 YYEEEE. The CDR3 region has the DNA TGTGCCAGCAGCTTGGAGGGACAGGGTATCTCCTACGAGCAGTACTTC. It encodes CASSLEGQGISYEQYF.

The chain has TRBV7-2 and TRBJ2-1; TRBD1 aligns across 9 bases. The germline V gene has CDR1 SGHTA and CDR2 FQGNSA. Germline trimming cut 5 bases from V and 5 bases from J; bases unmatched to any gene: 7. The CDR3 runs to 15 residues. The CDR3: CASSPPGQGHNEQFF. CDR3 bases: TGTGCCAGCAGCCCCCCGGGACAGGGACACAATGAGCAGTTCTTC.

This chain links TRBV5-5 with TRBJ1-2; TRBD1 is a possible D gene (5 bases). V lost 1 base, J lost 6 bases, and 10 bases lay in between. CDR3 length: 13 amino acids. Germline V gives CDR1 SGHKS, CDR2 YYEKEE (reference sequence). The CDR3 sequence: CASSLHLTDGYTF. In DNA form, the CDR3 reads TGTGCCAGCAGCTTGCATCTGACAGATGGCTACACCTTC.

The gene calls are TRBV7-8 and TRBJ1-5; D is perhaps TRBD1 (5 bases). This CDR3 has 16 residues. The V gene lost 4 bases and the J gene lost 2 bases, with 15 bases spanning the gap. CDR1 is SGHVS and CDR2 is FQNEAQ in the germline V gene. CDR3 in DNA: TGTGCCAGCAGCTCTAGAGGCTCGGGGGGCAATCAGCCCCAGCATTTT. Its translation is CASSSRGSGGNQPQHF.

The V and J genes are TRBV5-4 and TRBJ1-2, with TRBD1 as a possible D gene (5 bases). Per germline, CDR1 SGHNT and CDR2 YYREEE (reference sequence). The CDR3 consists of 14 residues. Trimming pared 0 bases from V and 9 bases from J, leaving 15 bases between. In DNA, the CDR3 is TGTGCCAGCAGCTTGGTTGGAGGGGAGTCCAGCTACACCTTC. Translated: CASSLVGGESSYTF.

On this clone itself: Other DNA variants within this sample encode the same CDR3. This chain links TRBV28 with TRBJ1-1, with TRBD1 as a possible D gene (5 bases). From germline, CDR1 is MDHEN and CDR2 SYDVKM. CDR3 length: 13 amino acids. V gave up 3 bases and J gave up 1 base, with 6 bases separating them. The CDR3 nucleotides are TGTGCCAGCAGTTTCACAGGGAACACTGAAGCTTTCTTT. Translation gives CASSFTGNTEAFF.

This clone has a single count. The chain has TRBV18 and TRBJ1-1; D possibly corresponds to TRBD1 (5 bases). This CDR3 comprises 17 residues. The ends were cut back, 0 bases at V and 1 base at J, with 15 bases in the middle. Germline assignment: CDR1 KGHSH and CDR2 LQKENI. CDR3 DNA: TGTGCCAGCTCACCACCGCAGGGAAGGGGAAGGAACACTGAAGCTTTCTTT. Its translation is CASSPPQGRGRNTEAFF.

The genes are TRBV6-5 and TRBJ2-7; a weak D match, TRBD2 (5 bases). With 5 bases removed from V and 6 bases from J, the gap between germline ends came to 11 bases. This CDR3 spans 12 amino acids. Germline-derived CDR1 and CDR2 are MNHEY and SVGAGI. The CDR3 DNA reads TGTGCCAGCAGTCCGGGGATCTCCGAGCAGTACTTC. This encodes CASSPGISEQYF.

This clone came up a few times. The V call is TRBV18, the J call TRBJ2-1; 11 positions match TRBD2. The CDR3 consists of 17 residues. Looked up from germline, CDR1 is KGHSH and CDR2 is LQKENI. After removal of 6 bases from V and 3 bases from J, the junction contained 10 bases not matched to a gene. In nucleotides, the CDR3 is TGTGCCAGCTCGCCAGTCCGACTAGCGGGGAACTACAATGAGCAGTTCTTC. Protein: CASSPVRLAGNYNEQFF.

The gene calls are TRBV5-4 and TRBJ2-5, with 10 bases that match TRBD2. Germline values: CDR1 SGHNT, CDR2 YYREEE (reference sequence). The CDR3 extends over 15 amino acids. With V trimmed by 4 bases and J by 5 bases, 8 bases remained unmatched. The chain's CDR3 is CASSGERGGRETQYF. The CDR3 DNA reads TGTGCCAGCAGCGGAGAGCGGGGGGGCCGGGAGACCCAGTACTTC.

J is TRBJ1-1 and V is TRBV11-2; 7 bases are a match to TRBD1. The CDR3 spans 14 residues. Per germline, CDR1 SGHAT and CDR2 FQNNGV. The V and J ends lost 3 bases and 4 bases, in that order; junction bases with no gene match: 5. CDR3 protein: CASSFLQGTTEAFF. Written as DNA, the CDR3 is TGTGCCAGCAGCTTCTTACAGGGGACCACTGAAGCTTTCTTT.

CDR3 nucleotides: TGTGCCAGCAATGCAGGGTATGGCTACACCTTC. Encoded protein: CASNAGYGYTF. The chain joins TRBV25-1 to TRBJ1-2, with D maybe TRBD1 (5 bases). V was clipped by 7 bases and J by 5 bases, with 8 bases between them. The CDR3 contains 11 residues. Germline CDR1 reads MGHDK; CDR2 reads SYGVNS.

The chain couples TRBV5-4 to TRBJ1-2, with 8 bases fitting TRBD1. Per germline, CDR1 SGHNT and CDR2 YYREEE (reference sequence). The CDR3 spans 16 residues. V lost 4 bases to trimming and J lost 4 bases; unmatched junction nucleotides: 12. The CDR3 protein is CASSSQTQGAGYGYTF. CDR3 nucleotide sequence: TGTGCCAGCAGCAGTCAGACTCAGGGGGCTGGCTATGGCTACACCTTC.

V gene TRBV20-1 combines with J gene TRBJ1-4; D gene ambiguous. The CDR3 covers 17 residues. Germline CDR1 and CDR2: DFQATT and SNEGSKA (reference sequence). V was trimmed by 3 bases and J by 7 bases, leaving 24 bases between them. The CDR3 sequence: CSASVPRKVLRGEKLFF. CDR3 in DNA: TGCAGTGCTAGTGTCCCGCGAAAGGTACTGCGGGGTGAAAAACTGTTTTTT.

The rearrangement joins TRBV30 to TRBJ1-1; no clear D. The CDR3 sequence is 11 residues long. Germline V gene sequence: CDR1 GTSNPN, CDR2 SVGIG (reference sequence). The ends were cut back, 5 bases at V and 6 bases at J, with 10 bases in the middle. CDR3 loop: CAWRRVAEAFF. The DNA of the CDR3 is TGTGCCTGGCGTCGGGTGGCTGAAGCTTTCTTT. The complete variable domain, with remaining parts taken from reference TRBV30 and TRBJ1-1, reads SQTIHQWPATLVQPVGSPLSLECTVEGTSNPNLYWYRQAAGRGLQLLFYSVGIGQISSEVPQNLSASRPQDRQFILSSKKLLLSDSGFYLCAWRRVAEAFFGQGTRLTVV.